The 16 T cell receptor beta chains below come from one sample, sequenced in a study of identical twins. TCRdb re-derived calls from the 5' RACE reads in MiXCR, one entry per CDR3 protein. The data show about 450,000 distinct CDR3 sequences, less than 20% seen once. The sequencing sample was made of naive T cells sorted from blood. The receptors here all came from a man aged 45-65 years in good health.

The CDR3 region has the DNA TGTGCCACCCGACTTGGGGACCGGGGATCCTACGAGCAGTACTTC. This sequence encodes CATRLGDRGSYEQYF. V and J are TRBV10-3 and TRBJ2-7; D possibly matches TRBD1 or TRBD2 (5 bases each). Between the trimmed V and J ends, which lost 10 bases and 1 base, there was a span of 20 bases. Germline lookup yields CDR1 ENHRY and CDR2 SYGVKD. The CDR3 extends over 15 amino acids.

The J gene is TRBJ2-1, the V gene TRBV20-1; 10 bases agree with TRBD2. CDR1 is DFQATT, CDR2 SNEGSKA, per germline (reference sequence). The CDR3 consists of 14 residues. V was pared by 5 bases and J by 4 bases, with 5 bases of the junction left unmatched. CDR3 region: CSALNSGRYNEQFF. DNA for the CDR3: TGCAGTGCTCTTAATAGCGGGAGGTACAATGAGCAGTTCTTC.

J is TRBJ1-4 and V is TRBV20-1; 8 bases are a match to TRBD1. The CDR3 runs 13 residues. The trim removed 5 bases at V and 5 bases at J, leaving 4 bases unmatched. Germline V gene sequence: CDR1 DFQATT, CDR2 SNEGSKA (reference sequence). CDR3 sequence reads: CSAPGQENEKLFF. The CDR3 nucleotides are TGCAGTGCTCCGGGACAGGAGAATGAAAAACTGTTTTTT.

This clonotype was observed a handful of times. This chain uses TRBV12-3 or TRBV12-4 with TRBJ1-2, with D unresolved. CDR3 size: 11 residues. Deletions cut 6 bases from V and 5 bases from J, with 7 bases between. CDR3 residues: CASSDLYGYTF. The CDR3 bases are TGTGCCAGCAGCGATTTATATGGCTACACCTTC.

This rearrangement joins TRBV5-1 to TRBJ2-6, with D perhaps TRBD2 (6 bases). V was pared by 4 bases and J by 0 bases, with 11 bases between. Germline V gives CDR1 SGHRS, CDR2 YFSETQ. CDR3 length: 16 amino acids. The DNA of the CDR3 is TGCGCCAGCAGCCCCGGGGGAACCTCTGGGGCCAACGTCCTGACTTTC. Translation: CASSPGGTSGANVLTF.

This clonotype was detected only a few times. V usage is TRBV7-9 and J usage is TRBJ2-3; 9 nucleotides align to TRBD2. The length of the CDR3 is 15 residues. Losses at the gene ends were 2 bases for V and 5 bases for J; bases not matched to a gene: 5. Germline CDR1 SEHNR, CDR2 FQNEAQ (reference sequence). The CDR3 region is CASSLPSGEGDTQYF. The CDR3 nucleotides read TGTGCCAGCAGCTTACCTAGCGGGGAGGGAGATACGCAGTATTTT.

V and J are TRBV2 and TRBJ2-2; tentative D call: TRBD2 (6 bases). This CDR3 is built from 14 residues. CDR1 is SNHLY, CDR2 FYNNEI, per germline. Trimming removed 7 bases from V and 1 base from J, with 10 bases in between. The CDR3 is CASTGGRNTGELFF. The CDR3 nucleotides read TGTGCCAGCACCGGGGGACGGAACACCGGGGAGCTGTTTTTT.

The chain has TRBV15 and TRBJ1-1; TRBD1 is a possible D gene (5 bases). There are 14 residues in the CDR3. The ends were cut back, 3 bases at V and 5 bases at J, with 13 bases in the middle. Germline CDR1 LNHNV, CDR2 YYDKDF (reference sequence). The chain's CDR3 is CATSSRQILTEAFF. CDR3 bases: TGTGCCACCAGCAGTCGACAGATTTTAACTGAAGCTTTCTTT.

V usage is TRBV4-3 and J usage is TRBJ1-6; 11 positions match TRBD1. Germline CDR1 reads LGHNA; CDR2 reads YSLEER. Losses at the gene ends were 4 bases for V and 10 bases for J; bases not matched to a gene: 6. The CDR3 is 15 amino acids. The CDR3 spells CASSPRTGGRSPLHF. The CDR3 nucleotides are TGCGCCAGCAGCCCGAGGACAGGGGGCAGGTCACCCCTCCACTTT.

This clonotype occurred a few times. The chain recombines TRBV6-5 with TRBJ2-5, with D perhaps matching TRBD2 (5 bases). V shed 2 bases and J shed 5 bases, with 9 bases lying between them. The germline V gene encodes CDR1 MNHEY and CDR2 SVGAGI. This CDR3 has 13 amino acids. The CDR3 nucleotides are TGTGCCAGCAGTTACGCTAGCAGTGAGACCCAGTACTTC. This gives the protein CASSYASSETQYF.

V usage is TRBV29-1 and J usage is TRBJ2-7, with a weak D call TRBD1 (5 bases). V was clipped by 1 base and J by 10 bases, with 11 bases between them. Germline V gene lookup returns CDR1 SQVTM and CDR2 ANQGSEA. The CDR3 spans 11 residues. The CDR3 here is CSVEGPRAQYF. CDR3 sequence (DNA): TGCAGCGTTGAAGGGCCCAGGGCCCAGTACTTC.

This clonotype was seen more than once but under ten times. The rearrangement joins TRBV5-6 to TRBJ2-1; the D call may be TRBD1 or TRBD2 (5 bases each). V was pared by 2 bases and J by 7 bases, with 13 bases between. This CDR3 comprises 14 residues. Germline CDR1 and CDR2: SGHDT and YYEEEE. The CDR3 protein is CASSFILGVNEQFF. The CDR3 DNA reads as TGTGCCAGCAGCTTTATATTGGGGGTGAATGAGCAGTTCTTC.

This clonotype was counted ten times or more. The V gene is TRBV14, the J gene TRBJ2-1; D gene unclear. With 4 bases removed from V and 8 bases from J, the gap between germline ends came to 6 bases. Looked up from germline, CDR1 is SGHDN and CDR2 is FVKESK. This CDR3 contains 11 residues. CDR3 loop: CASSLIHEQFF. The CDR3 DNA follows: TGTGCCAGCAGCCTGATCCATGAGCAGTTCTTC. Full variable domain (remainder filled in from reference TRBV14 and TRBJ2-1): EAGVTQFPSHSVIEKGQTVTLRCDPISGHDNLYWYRRVMGKEIKFLLHFVKESKQDESGMPNNRFLAERTGGTYSTLKVQPAELEDSGVYFCASSLIHEQFFGPGTRLTVL.

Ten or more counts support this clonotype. This CDR3 reads CSARDSGQGADNSPLHF. Written as DNA, the CDR3 is TGCAGTGCTAGAGATTCCGGCCAGGGCGCCGATAATTCACCCCTCCACTTT. The gene calls are TRBV20-1 and TRBJ1-6, with a weak D call TRBD1 (5 bases). There are 17 residues in the CDR3. The V gene lost 0 bases and the J gene lost 5 bases, with 17 bases spanning the gap. Germline CDR1 and CDR2: DFQATT and SNEGSKA (reference sequence).

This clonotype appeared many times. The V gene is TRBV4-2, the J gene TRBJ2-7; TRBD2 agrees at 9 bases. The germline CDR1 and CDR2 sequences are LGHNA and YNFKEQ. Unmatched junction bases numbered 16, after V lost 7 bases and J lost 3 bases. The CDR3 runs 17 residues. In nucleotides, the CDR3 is TGTGCCAGCACCTCAGGGGGTAGCGGGGGAGTAGTCTACGAGCAGTACTTC. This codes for CASTSGGSGGVVYEQYF.

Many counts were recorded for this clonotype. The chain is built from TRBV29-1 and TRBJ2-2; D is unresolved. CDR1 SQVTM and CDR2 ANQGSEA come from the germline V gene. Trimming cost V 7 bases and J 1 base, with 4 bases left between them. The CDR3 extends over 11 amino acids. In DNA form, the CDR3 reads TGCAGCGCGCGGAACACCGGGGAGCTGTTTTTT. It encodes CSARNTGELFF.